A selection of T cell receptor beta chains follows, all from one sample in a study of T cells in Graves' hyperthyroidism and ophthalmopathy. TCRdb called the multiplex PCR reads again in MiXCR, with one record for every CDR3 protein. The repertoire has approximately 520,000 distinct CDR3 sequences, less than 25% of them found once; the top ten carry approximately 26%. The sequenced material came from blood. Source of these receptors: a man between 18 and 35 years old with Graves' hyperthyroidism. Both conserved end residues are part of each CDR3. The order of the fields is J gene, V gene, D gene, clone size, CDR3 DNA, CDR3 protein. D genes are given only for firm matches. Expanded clones get a size class; other rows say once, few or many, or leave the size out.

J gene: TRBJ1-1; V gene: TRBV11-1; D gene: TRBD1; clone size: -; CDR3 DNA: TGTGCCAGCAGCTTAAAAGGGGACAGGGTAAACACTGAAGCTTTCTTT; CDR3 protein: CASSLKGDRVNTEAFF
J gene: TRBJ2-5; V gene: TRBV20-1; D gene: -; clone size: few; CDR3 DNA: TGCAGTGCTAGATACCAGGGGTCTCAAGAGACCCAGTACTTC; CDR3 protein: CSARYQGSQETQYF
J gene: TRBJ2-7; V gene: TRBV28; D gene: -; clone size: many; CDR3 DNA: TGTGCCAGCAGTTTAGGGCCCACAGGGTCCTACGAGCAGTACTTC; CDR3 protein: CASSLGPTGSYEQYF
J gene: TRBJ2-5; V gene: TRBV6-1; D gene: TRBD1; clone size: few; CDR3 DNA: TGTGCCAGCAGTAAACCCGACAGGGGCGAGACCCAGTACTTC; CDR3 protein: CASSKPDRGETQYF
J gene: TRBJ1-1; V gene: TRBV12-3/TRBV12-4; D gene: -; clone size: once; CDR3 DNA: TGTGCCAGCAGTCGGAGTGTTACAGGCGGAGAAGCTTTCTTT; CDR3 protein: CASSRSVTGGEAFF
J gene: TRBJ2-4; V gene: TRBV4-1; D gene: -; clone size: few; CDR3 DNA: TGCGCCAGCAGCCAATTATTACTTACGAGATACGCCAAAAACATTCAGTACTTC; CDR3 protein: CASSQLLLTRYAKNIQYF
J gene: TRBJ2-7; V gene: TRBV27; D gene: -; clone size: -; CDR3 DNA: TGTGCCAGCAGTTTCGGAAGTACCTACGAGCATTACTTC; CDR3 protein: CASSFGSTYEHYF
J gene: TRBJ1-5; V gene: TRBV27; D gene: -; clone size: few; CDR3 DNA: TGTGCCAGCAGTTTATCCACAGTGTGTAGCAATCAGCCCCAGCATTTT; CDR3 protein: CASSLSTVCSNQPQHF
J gene: TRBJ2-2; V gene: TRBV7-2; D gene: -; clone size: many; CDR3 DNA: TGTGCCAGCAGCAGAGACTCGGCCGGGGAGCTGTTTTTT; CDR3 protein: CASSRDSAGELFF
J gene: TRBJ2-5; V gene: TRBV2; D gene: TRBD1; clone size: many; CDR3 DNA: TGTGCCAGCAGTGCGGACAGGGCAGAGACCCAGTACTTC; CDR3 protein: CASSADRAETQYF
J gene: TRBJ2-2; V gene: TRBV5-1; D gene: -; clone size: -; CDR3 DNA: TGCGCCAGCAGCTTGTTGACAGGTGGATCCGGGGAGCTGTTTTTT; CDR3 protein: CASSLLTGGSGELFF
J gene: TRBJ1-5; V gene: TRBV20-1; D gene: TRBD1; clone size: -; CDR3 DNA: TGCAGTGCTACCTCTCCCCGGGACAGGGGTCAGCCCCAGCATTTT; CDR3 protein: CSATSPRDRGQPQHF
J gene: TRBJ2-7; V gene: TRBV12-3/TRBV12-4; D gene: -; clone size: -; CDR3 DNA: TGTGCCAGCAGTTTAGATTGGGCAGGTCGTTCCTACGAGCAGTACTTC; CDR3 protein: CASSLDWAGRSYEQYF
J gene: TRBJ1-1; V gene: TRBV20-1; D gene: -; clone size: many; CDR3 DNA: TGCAGTGCTAGAGATCGACTCAGTACTGAAGCTTTCTTT; CDR3 protein: CSARDRLSTEAFF
J gene: TRBJ2-2; V gene: TRBV10-3; D gene: -; clone size: few; CDR3 DNA: TGTGCCACCGTAGCGACTAGAGAGAACACCGGGGAGCTGTTTTTT; CDR3 protein: CATVATRENTGELFF
J gene: TRBJ2-7; V gene: TRBV28; D gene: -; clone size: many; CDR3 DNA: TGTGCCATCGCGACTGGGGGGGCTCGGGAGCAGTACTTC; CDR3 protein: CAIATGGAREQYF
J gene: TRBJ1-1; V gene: TRBV6-1; D gene: -; clone size: many; CDR3 DNA: TGTGCCAGCAGTGAAGGAGTGGGAATGAACACTGAAGCTTTCTTT; CDR3 protein: CASSEGVGMNTEAFF
J gene: TRBJ2-2; V gene: TRBV12-5; D gene: TRBD1; clone size: -; CDR3 DNA: TGTGCTAGTGGTCCCCATGACCGGGACAGGGGGTTTGCCGGGGAGCTGTTTTTT; CDR3 protein: CASGPHDRDRGFAGELFF
J gene: TRBJ1-3; V gene: TRBV6-1; D gene: TRBD1; clone size: many; CDR3 DNA: TGTGCCAGCAGTCGGACAGGGGGCCCCTCTGGAAACACCATATATTTT; CDR3 protein: CASSRTGGPSGNTIYF
J gene: TRBJ1-6; V gene: TRBV6-1; D gene: TRBD1; clone size: few; CDR3 DNA: TGTGCCAGCAGTGATGTTGGACAGGGGGCTTTTGCCCCCCTCCACTTT; CDR3 protein: CASSDVGQGAFAPLHF
J gene: TRBJ2-7; V gene: TRBV12-3/TRBV12-4; D gene: TRBD2; clone size: many; CDR3 DNA: TGTGCCAGCACCCCTACGGGGGGGGGGGGAGAGCAGTACTTC; CDR3 protein: CASTPTGGGGEQYF
J gene: TRBJ1-1; V gene: TRBV30; D gene: -; clone size: few; CDR3 DNA: TGTGCCTGGAGCCCATCGAGAGGTTCGGAAGCTTTCTTT; CDR3 protein: CAWSPSRGSEAFF
J gene: TRBJ1-1; V gene: TRBV6-1; D gene: -; clone size: many; CDR3 DNA: TGTGCCAGCAGTGAACATCCGGAGATAAACACTGAAGCTTTCTTT; CDR3 protein: CASSEHPEINTEAFF
J gene: TRBJ2-1; V gene: TRBV7-6; D gene: -; clone size: many; CDR3 DNA: TGTGCCAGCAGCTTATCCCTCCGGGGGCTGCGCAATGAGCAGTTCTTC; CDR3 protein: CASSLSLRGLRNEQFF
J gene: TRBJ1-1; V gene: TRBV28; D gene: -; clone size: many; CDR3 DNA: TGTGCCAGCAGCCCCCCGGGCTCTGAAGCTTTCTTT; CDR3 protein: CASSPPGSEAFF
J gene: TRBJ2-7; V gene: TRBV4-1; D gene: TRBD2; clone size: few; CDR3 DNA: TGCGCCAGCAGCCCTAGGGGAGCGGGAGTCACCTACGAGCAGTACTTC; CDR3 protein: CASSPRGAGVTYEQYF
J gene: TRBJ1-1; V gene: TRBV5-1; D gene: -; clone size: -; CDR3 DNA: TGCGCCAGCAGCGATGGGGGGAGGACCGGTGAAGCTTTCTTT; CDR3 protein: CASSDGGRTGEAFF